This T cell receptor beta chain is drawn from a study of prognosis after radiotherapy for stage I lung cancer. V was clipped by 3 bases and J by 9 bases, with 9 bases between them. The CDR3 length is 12 residues. Germline loops: CDR1 SGHRS, CDR2 YFSETQ. The sample holds many counts of this clonotype. Genomic DNA was subjected to two-round multiplex PCR for amplification of TCR beta CDR3. Individual primers that were specific to each TRBV and TRBJ gene served in first-round PCR. One entry per CDR3 protein, called by TCRdb with MiXCR from the multiplex PCR reads. The sample has tens of thousands of distinct CDR3 sequences; more than 25% are singletons.

The sample was PBMCs, taken before or after stereotactic body radiation therapy (not recorded which). The V and J genes are TRBV5-1 and TRBJ1-4; TRBD1 is a possible D gene (5 bases). The receptor comes from a donor over 45 with non-small cell lung cancer. The CDR3 region is CASSWDRKKLFF. CDR3 nucleotides: TGCGCCAGCAGCTGGGACCGAAAAAAACTGTTTTTT.